This T cell receptor (beta chain) was documented in a study of response to subunit inactivated influenza vaccine. Study-wide points: Few new T cells, the authors suggested, are recruited by each seasonal influenza vaccination.

Using its own MiXCR run on the RT-PCR reads, TCRdb lists one record per CDR3 protein. The sample includes 600,000 to 700,000 distinct CDR3 sequences, 14% seen only once; the top ten take 7.6%. A remark on this clonotype: Antigen specificity is unknown. One end of the junction fails to match germline, which may point to a read error.

This CDR3 comprises 12 residues. CDR1 and CDR2 from the germline V gene are DFQATT and SNEGSKA (reference sequence). The sequence was collected from a man aged 50-60 years who received an inactivated influenza vaccine. This specimen consisted of PBMCs from blood, obtained around two weeks before vaccination. The chain carries TRBV20-1 and TRBJ1-4; D ambiguous. The CDR3 DNA reads TGCAGTGCTAGAGATCTAGGGCAAAATCTGTTTTTT. This codes for CSARDLGQNLFF.